The 8 T cell receptor beta chains in this list originate from one sample, sequenced in a study of beta chain features in type 1 diabetes. Points from the study as a whole: TCRB CDR3s were moderately but significantly shorter in Type 1 diabetes patients in all four CD4+ subsets.

Antigen specificity for these receptors is unknown. Isolated RNA was reverse transcribed in full, so expressed TCRB transcripts were sequenced. TCRdb keeps only in-frame clones here, not all; method: immunoSEQ multiplex PCR. The data contain more than 300,000 clones, about a tenth of them singletons. Sequencing used central memory CD4+ T cells from blood. The receptors stem from a man in his thirties or forties with type 1 diabetes.

This clone was picked up a small number of times. The chain recombines TRBV4-3 with TRBJ1-5; D is possibly TRBD1 (6 bases). Germline V lookup: CDR1 LGHNA, CDR2 YSLEER. V gave up 1 base and J gave up 4 bases, with 11 bases separating them. This CDR3 is 15 amino acids long. CDR3 sequence: CASSQGGAGNQPQHF. Written as DNA, the CDR3 is TGCGCCAGCAGCCAAGGGGGGGCTGGGAATCAGCCCCAGCATTTT.

The chain combines TRBV6-6 with TRBJ2-3; D call uncertain. Trimming left V 6 bases short and J 3 bases short, with 7 bases between. This CDR3 is built from 12 residues. Per germline, CDR1 MNHNY and CDR2 SVGAGI (reference sequence). CDR3 amino acids: CASRDGTDTQYF. The CDR3 DNA sequence: TGTGCCAGCAGAGACGGGACAGATACGCAGTATTTT.

The V call is TRBV28, the J call TRBJ2-7; D may be TRBD1 or TRBD2 (5 bases each). The CDR3 consists of 14 residues. Per germline, CDR1 MDHEN and CDR2 SYDVKM. V dropped 6 bases and J dropped 0 bases, with 12 bases sitting between them. CDR3 amino acids: CASSPPGGSYEQYF. CDR3 DNA sequence: TGTGCCAGCAGCCCACCTGGGGGCTCCTACGAGCAGTACTTC. The whole variable domain, remainder taken from reference TRBV28 and TRBJ2-7, is DVKVTQSSRYLVKRTGEKVFLECVQDMDHENMFWYRQDPGLGLRLIYFSYDVKMKEKGDIPEGYSVSREKKERFSLILESASTNQTSMYLCASSPPGGSYEQYFGPGTRLTVT.

The chain recombines TRBV30 with TRBJ2-7; a possible D gene is TRBD2 (5 bases). CDR3 size: 11 residues. From germline, CDR1 is GTSNPN and CDR2 SVGIG (reference sequence). Trimming removed 5 bases from V and 0 bases from J, with 5 bases in between. CDR3 in amino acids: CAWGSSYEQYF. CDR3 sequence (DNA): TGTGCCTGGGGGAGCTCCTACGAGCAGTACTTC.

This clone was observed at least ten times. The CDR3 loop reads CASSQSPGMGTYEQYF. In DNA, the CDR3 is TGTGCCAGCAGCCAAAGTCCAGGGATGGGGACCTACGAGCAGTACTTC. The rearrangement joins TRBV14 to TRBJ2-7; D is possibly TRBD1 (5 bases). The V gene's germline CDR1 is SGHDN and CDR2 FVKESK. The ends were cut back, 2 bases at V and 2 bases at J, with 16 bases in the middle. CDR3 length equals 16 residues.

This clone was seen a few times. The chain uses TRBV11-2 and TRBJ2-2, with D unresolved. The CDR3 extends over 13 amino acids. The V and J ends lost 5 bases and 7 bases respectively, with 11 bases between them. CDR1 and CDR2 from the germline V gene are SGHAT and FQNNGV. The CDR3 DNA follows: TGTGCCAGCAGCCCCAACGTCCACGGGGAGCTGTTTTTT. Protein product: CASSPNVHGELFF. Full variable domain (rest looked up from reference TRBV11-2 and TRBJ2-2): EAGVAQSPRYKIIEKRQSVAFWCNPISGHATLYWYQQILGQGPKLLIQFQNNGVVDDSQLPKDRFSAERLKGVDSTLKIQPAKLEDSAVYLCASSPNVHGELFFGEGSRLTVL.

The rearrangement uses TRBV5-1 and TRBJ2-5, with D unclear. V shed 0 bases and J shed 4 bases, with 10 bases lying between them. The germline CDR1 and CDR2 sequences are SGHRS and YFSETQ. The CDR3 covers 14 residues. Written as DNA, the CDR3 is TGCGCCAGCAGCTTGGGTACTCCACCAGAGACCCAGTACTTC. Translated: CASSLGTPPETQYF. The full variable domain, rest sourced from reference TRBV5-1 and TRBJ2-5, is KAGVTQTPRYLIKTRGQQVTLSCSPISGHRSVSWYQQTPGQGLQFLFEYFSETQRNKGNFPGRFSGRQFSNSRSEMNVSTLELGDSALYLCASSLGTPPETQYFGPGTRLLVL.

V usage is TRBV5-6 and J usage is TRBJ1-4; D not certain. Germline V gene data show CDR1 as SGHDT and CDR2 as YYEEEE. This CDR3 is built from 14 residues. V shed 4 bases and J shed 1 base, with 8 bases lying between them. CDR3 protein: CASSAELTNEKLFF. CDR3 in DNA: TGTGCCAGCAGCGCCGAGCTAACTAATGAAAAACTGTTTTTT. The full variable domain, its missing parts supplied by reference TRBV5-6 and TRBJ1-4, is DAGVTQSPTHLIKTRGQQVTLRCSPKSGHDTVSWYQQALGQGPQFIFQYYEEEERQRGNFPDRFSGHQFPNYSSELNVNALLLGDSALYLCASSAELTNEKLFFGSGTQLSVL.